Reported below is one TCR beta chain. Generated by immunoSEQ multiplex PCR, the TCRdb table keeps only in-frame clones and is missing some. This sample has some 41,000 clones, with less than 95% found just once. These data belong to a study of graft-versus-host responses after intestinal transplantation. The CDR3 is 14 amino acids. Between the trimmed V and J ends, which lost 3 bases and 1 base, there was a span of 9 bases. Per germline, CDR1 LNHDA and CDR2 SQIVND (reference sequence). The sequence came from a human patient who received an intestinal transplant, so some T cells may come from the graft donor. The genes are TRBV19 and TRBJ1-1; D not resolved. Sequenced here: PBMCs, sampled almost 320 days after intestinal transplant. The CDR3: CASSIGAWNTEAFF. The CDR3 DNA reads TGTGCCAGTAGTATCGGAGCCTGGAACACTGAAGCTTTCTTT.